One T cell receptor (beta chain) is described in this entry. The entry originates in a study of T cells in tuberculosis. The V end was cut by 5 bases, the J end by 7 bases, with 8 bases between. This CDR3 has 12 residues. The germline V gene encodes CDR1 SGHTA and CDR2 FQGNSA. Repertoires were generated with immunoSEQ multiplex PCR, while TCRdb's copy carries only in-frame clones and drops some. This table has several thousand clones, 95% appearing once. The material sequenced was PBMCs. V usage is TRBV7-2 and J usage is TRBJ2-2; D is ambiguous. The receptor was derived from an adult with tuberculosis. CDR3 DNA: TGTGCCAGCAGCCCTACTGTCGGGGAGCTGTTTTTT. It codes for CASSPTVGELFF.